A single T cell receptor (beta chain) is shown here with its context. This entry comes from a study of somatic mutations in cytotoxic T cells in rheumatoid arthritis. Germline V gene sequence: CDR1 SGDLS, CDR2 YYNGEE. J was trimmed by 0 bases and V by 3 bases; bases with no gene match: 15. This CDR3 spans 19 amino acids. The method was immunoSEQ multiplex PCR; TCRdb's version includes in-frame clones alone and lacks a portion of them. The sample records some 20,000 clones, around 86% being singletons. The chain combines TRBV9 with TRBJ2-1, with TRBD2 matching over 7 bases. This receptor was obtained from an adult with rheumatoid arthritis. The sequenced material came from CD8+ T cells sorted from blood. CDR3 residues: CASSAEGLPGESSYNEQFF. CDR3 nucleotide sequence: TGTGCCAGCAGCGCGGAGGGACTACCTGGGGAGAGCTCCTACAATGAGCAGTTCTTC.